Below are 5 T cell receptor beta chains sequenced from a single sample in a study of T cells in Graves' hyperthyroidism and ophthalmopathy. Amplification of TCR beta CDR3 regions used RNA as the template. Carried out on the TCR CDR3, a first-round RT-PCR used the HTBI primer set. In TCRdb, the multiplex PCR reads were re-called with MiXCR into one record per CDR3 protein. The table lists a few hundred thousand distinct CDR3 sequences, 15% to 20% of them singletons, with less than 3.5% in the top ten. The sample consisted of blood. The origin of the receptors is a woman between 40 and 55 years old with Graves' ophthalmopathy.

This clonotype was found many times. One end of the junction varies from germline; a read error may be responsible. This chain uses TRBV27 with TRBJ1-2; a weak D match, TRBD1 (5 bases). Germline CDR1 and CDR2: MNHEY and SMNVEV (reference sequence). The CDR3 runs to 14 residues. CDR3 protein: CTSSLSGSGNGYTF. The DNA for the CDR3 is TGTACCAGCAGTTTATCAGGGTCAGGGAATGGCTACACCTTC.

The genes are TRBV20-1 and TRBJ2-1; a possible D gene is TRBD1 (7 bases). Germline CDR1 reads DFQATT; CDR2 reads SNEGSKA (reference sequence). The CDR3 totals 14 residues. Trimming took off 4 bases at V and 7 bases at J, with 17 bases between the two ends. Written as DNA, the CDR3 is TGCAGTGCTACGCGGGACAGACCCGGGAATGAGCAGTTCTTC. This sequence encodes CSATRDRPGNEQFF.

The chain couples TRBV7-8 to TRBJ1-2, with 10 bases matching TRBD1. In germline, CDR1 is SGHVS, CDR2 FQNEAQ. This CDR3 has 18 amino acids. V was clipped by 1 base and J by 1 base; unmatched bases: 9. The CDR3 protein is CASSLVGSGTGDNYGYTF. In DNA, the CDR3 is TGTGCCAGCAGCTTAGTAGGGTCCGGGACAGGGGATAACTATGGCTACACCTTC.

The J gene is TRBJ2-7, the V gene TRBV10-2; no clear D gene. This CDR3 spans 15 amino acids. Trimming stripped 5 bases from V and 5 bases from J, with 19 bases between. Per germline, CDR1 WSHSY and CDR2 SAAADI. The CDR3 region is CASSYGRRAGNEQYF. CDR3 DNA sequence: TGCGCCAGCAGTTACGGGCGGAGAGCTGGCAACGAGCAGTACTTC.

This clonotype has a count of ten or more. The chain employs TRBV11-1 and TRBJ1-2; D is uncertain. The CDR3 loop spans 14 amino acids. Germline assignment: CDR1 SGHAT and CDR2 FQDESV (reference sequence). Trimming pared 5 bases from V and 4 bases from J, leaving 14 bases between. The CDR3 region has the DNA TGTGCCAGCAGCCCGTCCGGGAGCTCCTATGGCTACACCTTC. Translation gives CASSPSGSSYGYTF. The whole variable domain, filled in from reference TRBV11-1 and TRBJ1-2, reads EAEVAQSPRYKITEKSQAVAFWCDPISGHATLYWYRQILGQGPELLVQFQDESVVDDSQLPKDRFSAERLKGVDSTLKIQPAELGDSAMYLCASSPSGSSYGYTFGSGTRLTVV.